The T cell receptor beta chain described here comes from a study of tumor and adjacent non-tumor tissue in lung cancer. Whole-study context: The cohort had roughly 11 adenocarcinoma, a couple of squamous cell and 1 small cell patients. General study points: Normal lung showed higher cumulative top 100 clone frequency than tumor.

The template was RNA from unsorted bulk tissue. Distant lung tissue was collected more than 3 cm away from the tumor edge. The V gene's germline CDR1 is MNHEY and CDR2 SVGAGI. The CDR3 sequence is 14 residues long. Three rounds of nested PCR, following a modified ARM-PCR protocol, produced the TCRbeta library. TCRdb reprocessed the multiplex PCR reads with MiXCR, giving one entry per CDR3 protein. The table shows 90,000 to 100,000 distinct CDR3 sequences, with less than 85% occurring only once. Turning to this clonotype: As yet, its antigen is unknown. The junction does not match germline at one end; this may be a read error.

The chain links TRBV6-5 to TRBJ1-1, with 9 bases aligning to TRBD1. The sample taken for sequencing was distant non-tumor lung tissue. The TCR sequence derives from a man aged 55 to 70 with small cell lung cancer. The CDR3 nucleotides read TGTGTCAGCACCTCACAGGGGGCTGTCACTGAAGCTTTCTTT. It yields the protein CVSTSQGAVTEAFF.